A selection of T cell receptor beta chains follows, all from one sample in a study of beta chain features in type 1 diabetes. Some clones are missing from TCRdb's copy, which holds only in-frame ones; the method was immunoSEQ multiplex PCR. The sample holds about 130,000 clones, approximately 9.2% seen once. The sample was central memory CD4+ T cells from blood. The receptor source for this set is a man aged 18 to 30 in good health. Each CDR3 is given with its conserved first and last residue. A D gene is named only where the DNA matches it firmly. Clone size is stated in some rows and not others, as once, few, many or a class when expanded.

D gene	CDR3 length	J gene	V gene	clone size	CDR3 protein	CDR3 DNA
.	14	TRBJ2-6	TRBV7-2	.	CASRTGYGANVLTF	TGTGCCAGCAGAACAGGGTACGGGGCCAACGTCCTGACTTTC
.	13	TRBJ2-3	TRBV10-3	few	CAIRGGSTDTQYF	TGTGCCATCAGAGGGGGTAGCACAGATACGCAGTATTTT
TRBD2	16	TRBJ2-1	TRBV5-6	few	CASSLGGTSGYNEQFF	TGTGCCAGCAGCTTGGGGGGGACTAGCGGATACAATGAGCAGTTCTTC
.	14	TRBJ2-3	TRBV7-9	few	CASSLEYGGGGQHF	TGTGCCAGCAGCCTGGAATATGGTGGGGGCGGTCAACATTTT
TRBD1	16	TRBJ1-6	TRBV7-9	few	CASSLGTGGVYSPLHF	TGTGCCAGCAGCTTAGGTACAGGGGGCGTTTATTCACCCCTCCACTTT
TRBD2	15	TRBJ2-6	TRBV18	few	CASSPSGAGANVLTF	TGTGCCAGCTCTCCGAGCGGGGCTGGGGCCAACGTCCTGACTTTC
.	18	TRBJ2-6	TRBV4-2	.	CASSPSVQTNSGANVLTF	TGTGCCAGCAGCCCCAGCGTACAAACTAACTCCGGGGCCAACGTCCTGACTTTC
TRBD1	14	TRBJ2-1	TRBV15	.	CATSDRDRENEQFF	TGTGCCACCAGCGACCGGGACAGGGAAAATGAGCAGTTCTTC
.	15	TRBJ1-5	TRBV6-5	.	CASSTGGGAGQPQHF	TGTGCCAGCAGCACCGGGGGGGGCGCGGGTCAGCCCCAGCATTTT
TRBD2	14	TRBJ2-5	TRBV5-1	.	CASSQGTSQETQYF	TGCGCCAGCAGCCAAGGGACTAGCCAAGAGACCCAGTACTTC
TRBD1	14	TRBJ2-7	TRBV9	.	CASSVGTGFHEQYF	TGTGCCAGCAGCGTCGGGACAGGGTTCCACGAGCAGTACTTC
.	16	TRBJ2-7	TRBV4-3	.	CASSQGMAGGTYEQYF	TGCGCCAGCAGCCAAGGTATGGCGGGCGGTACCTACGAGCAGTACTTC
TRBD1	15	TRBJ2-7	TRBV6-5	.	CASSRGGTGGGEQYF	TGTGCCAGCAGCCGAGGGGGGACAGGGGGGGGCGAGCAGTACTTC
TRBD1	15	TRBJ2-7	TRBV6-5	few	CASSYSGTDLYEQYF	TGTGCCAGCAGTTATTCCGGGACAGACCTCTACGAGCAGTACTTC
.	13	TRBJ2-5	TRBV7-2	.	CASSSNTGETQYF	TGTGCCAGCAGCTCAAACACGGGGGAGACCCAGTACTTC
TRBD1	15	TRBJ1-3	TRBV9	.	CASSVTGGSGNTIYF	TGTGCCAGCAGCGTTACAGGGGGCTCTGGAAACACCATATATTTT
.	11	TRBJ2-1	TRBV20-1	many	CSASSPHEQFF	TGCAGTGCTAGCTCCCCCCATGAGCAGTTCTTC
.	11	TRBJ2-5	TRBV20-1	few	CSRGGEETQYF	TGCAGTCGAGGGGGGGAAGAGACCCAGTACTTC
TRBD1	16	TRBJ2-2	TRBV5-1	.	CASSFLGQGGAGELFF	TGCGCCAGCAGCTTCCTAGGACAGGGGGGTGCCGGGGAGCTGTTTTTT
.	15	TRBJ2-1	TRBV7-2	.	CASSLDWPGYNEQFF	TGTGCCAGCAGCTTAGATTGGCCGGGGTACAATGAGCAGTTCTTC
.	16	TRBJ2-5	TRBV11-2	few	CASSLWSQISEETQYF	TGTGCCAGCAGCTTATGGTCACAGATAAGTGAGGAGACCCAGTACTTC
.	14	TRBJ1-1	TRBV27	few	CASSLRGGYTEAFF	TGTGCCAGCAGTTTAAGGGGGGGGTACACTGAAGCTTTCTTT
TRBD2	15	TRBJ2-5	TRBV5-4	.	CASSLGGGGTETQYF	TGTGCCAGCAGCTTGGGGGGCGGGGGGACTGAGACCCAGTACTTC
.	13	TRBJ1-2	TRBV28	.	CASSVPPGYGYTF	TGTGCCAGCAGTGTACCCCCGGGATATGGCTACACCTTC
.	15	TRBJ2-1	TRBV6-5	.	CASRPPGSRNNEQFF	TGTGCCAGCAGGCCCCCCGGGTCACGAAACAATGAGCAGTTCTTC
TRBD1	12	TRBJ1-1	TRBV29-1	.	CSAGQGITEAFF	TGCAGCGCCGGACAGGGGATCACTGAAGCTTTCTTT
TRBD1	13	TRBJ2-3	TRBV6-5	few	CASSLDRGDTQYF	TGTGCCAGCAGCCTAGACAGGGGCGATACGCAGTATTTT
.	12	TRBJ2-1	TRBV5-6	few	CASSSTYNEQFF	TGTGCCAGCAGCTCCACCTACAATGAGCAGTTCTTC
TRBD1	15	TRBJ2-7	TRBV5-1	.	CASSLGTGDTNEQYF	TGCGCCAGCAGCTTGGGGACAGGGGACACTAACGAGCAGTACTTC
.	15	TRBJ2-7	TRBV10-3	many	CAISEAGSGRHEQYF	TGTGCCATCAGTGAGGCGGGATCAGGAAGGCACGAGCAGTACTTC
.	12	TRBJ2-7	TRBV7-2	.	CASSPRLWEQYF	TGTGCCAGCAGCCCGCGTCTGTGGGAGCAGTACTTC
.	12	TRBJ2-1	TRBV11-3	few	CASSLDLHEQFF	TGTGCCAGCAGCTTAGATCTTCATGAGCAGTTCTTC
TRBD1	16	TRBJ1-4	TRBV7-2	few	CASSGGSGTGGEKLFF	TGTGCCAGCAGCGGAGGGTCGGGGACAGGGGGGGAAAAACTGTTTTTT
.	12	TRBJ2-7	TRBV30	few	CAWSAGSYEQYF	TGTGCCTGGAGTGCCGGGAGCTACGAGCAGTACTTC
TRBD1	15	TRBJ2-7	TRBV7-8	.	CASSLTGTGVHEQYF	TGTGCCAGCAGTCTCACCGGGACAGGGGTCCACGAGCAGTACTTC
.	12	TRBJ1-2	TRBV30	few	CAGARGNYGYTF	TGTGCCGGGGCCAGGGGAAACTATGGCTACACCTTC
.	12	TRBJ2-2	TRBV6-6	few	CASSRSHRELFF	TGTGCCAGCAGCCGATCCCATAGAGAGCTGTTTTTT
.	16	TRBJ2-3	TRBV10-3	few	CAISENPGGGVDTQYF	TGTGCCATCAGTGAAAACCCTGGAGGGGGGGTCGATACGCAGTATTTT
.	15	TRBJ2-7	TRBV14	few	CASSFRPGNGYEQYF	TGTGCCAGCAGTTTCCGACCAGGGAATGGCTACGAGCAGTACTTC